The 32 T cell receptor beta chains below were found in one sample sequenced in a study of shared T cell receptors in the human thymus. The data were produced by immunoSEQ multiplex PCR, yet TCRdb's version contains in-frame clones alone and is incomplete. Of a few hundred thousand clones in the sample, approximately 95% were seen once. Sequenced sample: thymocytes. The receptor source for this set is a human donor.

V gene TRBV5-6 combines with J gene TRBJ1-1; D not certain. Germline V gene lookup returns CDR1 SGHDT and CDR2 YYEEEE. CDR3 size: 15 residues. The V end was cut by 5 bases, the J end by 4 bases, with 18 bases between. The chain's CDR3 is CASRNHTVNGTEAFF. CDR3 nucleotides: TGTGCCAGCAGGAACCACACGGTGAACGGCACTGAAGCTTTCTTT. Using reference TRBV5-6 and TRBJ1-1 for the parts outside the CDR3, the full variable domain is DAGVTQSPTHLIKTRGQQVTLRCSPKSGHDTVSWYQQALGQGPQFIFQYYEEEERQRGNFPDRFSGHQFPNYSSELNVNALLLGDSALYLCASRNHTVNGTEAFFGQGTRLTVV.

The chain combines TRBV5-1 with TRBJ1-1; possible D gene TRBD1, 6 bases. Germline loops: CDR1 SGHRS, CDR2 YFSETQ. The CDR3 loop spans 14 amino acids. V was cut by 4 bases and J by 3 bases, with 13 bases left in between. CDR3: CASSPGQHHTEAFF. The CDR3 region has the DNA TGCGCCAGCAGCCCGGGACAACACCACACTGAAGCTTTCTTT. The full variable domain, completed using reference TRBV5-1 and TRBJ1-1, is KAGVTQTPRYLIKTRGQQVTLSCSPISGHRSVSWYQQTPGQGLQFLFEYFSETQRNKGNFPGRFSGRQFSNSRSEMNVSTLELGDSALYLCASSPGQHHTEAFFGQGTRLTVV.

The chain has TRBV23-1 and TRBJ2-5; 8 bases fit TRBD2. TRBV23-1 is assigned to the ORF class and has an uncertain function. V was clipped by 8 bases and J by 4 bases; unmatched bases: 6. The CDR3 is made up of 13 amino acids. DNA of the CDR3: TGCGCCAGCTGTTCGGGGGGGCCAGAGACCCAGTACTTC. Residues: CASCSGGPETQYF.

The chain has TRBV15 and TRBJ2-5; D unclear. The CDR3 is made up of 13 amino acids. CDR1 and CDR2 from the germline V gene are LNHNV and YYDKDF (reference sequence). The V gene lost 0 bases and the J gene lost 1 base, with 3 bases spanning the gap. For the CDR3, the DNA is TGTGCCACCAGCAGAGAATCCCAAGAGACCCAGTACTTC. Protein sequence: CATSRESQETQYF.

This chain joins TRBV11-2 and TRBJ2-3; 13 bases are shared with TRBD2. Germline loops: CDR1 SGHAT, CDR2 FQNNGV. The V and J ends lost 5 bases and 7 bases, in that order; junction bases with no gene match: 12. The length of the CDR3 is 17 residues. The CDR3 reads CASSPRILAGGGNTQYF. CDR3 DNA sequence: TGTGCCAGCAGCCCGCGAATACTAGCGGGAGGGGGGAATACGCAGTATTTT.

In nucleotides, the CDR3 is TGTGCCACCAGCGGGGACAGTTCCTACAATGAGCAGTTCTTC. It yields the protein CATSGDSSYNEQFF. V usage is TRBV15 and J usage is TRBJ2-1; 7 nucleotides match TRBD1. Trimming removed 5 bases from V and 1 base from J; junction bases left unmatched: 2. The CDR3 has 14 amino acids. Germline assignment: CDR1 LNHNV and CDR2 YYDKDF (reference sequence).

The chain combines TRBV7-9 with TRBJ2-3, with 11 bases that match TRBD2. The junction had 4 bases not matched to a gene; V was cut back by 5 bases and J by 3 bases. Germline V gene sequence: CDR1 SEHNR, CDR2 FQNEAQ (reference sequence). The CDR3 is 15 amino acids. This chain's CDR3 is CASSLTSGRTDTQYF. The DNA for the CDR3 is TGTGCCAGCAGCCTTACTAGCGGGAGAACAGATACGCAGTATTTT.

CDR3 residues: CASSDPTYNEQFF. In DNA, the CDR3 is TGTGCCAGCAGTGACCCGACCTACAATGAGCAGTTCTTC. The chain links TRBV6-4 to TRBJ2-1; D gene ambiguous. CDR1 is MRHNA and CDR2 is SNTAGT in the germline V gene. This CDR3 is built from 13 residues. Trimming cost V 2 bases and J 2 bases, with 4 bases left between them.

This clone appeared once. The V gene is TRBV2, the J gene TRBJ2-1, with 9 bases matching TRBD2. CDR3 length: 16 amino acids. V gave up 3 bases and J gave up 3 bases; unmatched junction bases: 6. Germline CDR1 is SNHLY and CDR2 is FYNNEI. CDR3 DNA: TGTGCCAGCAGTGATGCCCGGCGGGAGGGCTACAATGAGCAGTTCTTC. Encoded protein: CASSDARREGYNEQFF.

This chain connects TRBV6-1 to TRBJ1-2, with D tentatively TRBD1 (5 bases). V was pared by 5 bases and J by 5 bases, with 18 bases between. The germline gives CDR1 MNHNS, CDR2 SASEGT. The CDR3 spans 15 residues. CDR3 sequence reads: CASSPNPDRPYGYTF. The CDR3 DNA is TGTGCCAGCAGTCCCAACCCTGACAGACCTTATGGCTACACCTTC.

CDR3 sequence (DNA): TGCTCCGCCCAAAGCTCCTACAATGAGCAGTTCTTC. Translating it yields CSAQSSYNEQFF. This chain joins TRBV4-3 and TRBJ2-1; D is unclear. Per the germline V gene, CDR1 is LGHNA and CDR2 is YSLEER. There are 12 residues in the CDR3.

This chain links TRBV28 with TRBJ2-4; no reliable D call. This CDR3 contains 14 residues. Between the trimmed V and J ends, which lost 3 bases and 1 base, there was a span of 7 bases. Per germline, CDR1 MDHEN and CDR2 SYDVKM. This CDR3 reads CASSFGLAKNIQYF. In DNA, the CDR3 is TGTGCCAGCAGTTTTGGTTTGGCCAAAAACATTCAGTACTTC.

This sequence joins TRBV28 and TRBJ1-2; 11 bases agree with TRBD1. Germline CDR1 MDHEN, CDR2 SYDVKM. The ends lost 6 bases at V and 5 bases at J; junction bases unmatched: 14. This CDR3 comprises 17 residues. The CDR3 sequence is CASRRGHHRDRGYGYTF. The CDR3 bases are TGTGCCAGCAGACGTGGGCACCACCGGGACAGGGGGTATGGCTACACCTTC.

The chain combines TRBV27 with TRBJ2-3; TRBD1 matches 8 bases. J was trimmed by 3 bases and V by 4 bases; bases with no gene match: 3. This CDR3 spans 14 amino acids. Germline CDR1 MNHEY, CDR2 SMNVEV (reference sequence). The CDR3, as DNA: TGTGCCAGCAGTTCGGACAGGGCTACAGATACGCAGTATTTT. It translates to CASSSDRATDTQYF.

This clone was seen only a few times. The chain recombines TRBV2 with TRBJ2-7; no firm D call. The CDR3 sequence is 12 residues long. Germline values: CDR1 SNHLY, CDR2 FYNNEI. Trimming removed 0 bases at V and 4 bases at J, with 4 bases between. The CDR3 DNA reads TGTGCCAGCAGTGAAGCGTGGTACGAGCAGTACTTC. It is translated as CASSEAWYEQYF.

This clone was observed a few times. The chain links TRBV6-1 to TRBJ1-1; 9 bases match TRBD1. CDR1 is MNHNS, CDR2 SASEGT, per germline. This CDR3 contains 13 residues. V shed 6 bases and J 1 base; nucleotides not matched to a gene: 0. The DNA of the CDR3 is TGTGCCAGCAGACAGGGGGCGAACACTGAAGCTTTCTTT. It translates to CASRQGANTEAFF.

V usage is TRBV5-6 and J usage is TRBJ2-5; D not certain. V was pared by 1 base and J by 3 bases, with 10 bases between. Germline lookup yields CDR1 SGHDT and CDR2 YYEEEE. The CDR3 consists of 14 residues. The CDR3 reads CASSLCCSEETQYF. As DNA, the CDR3 is TGTGCCAGCAGCTTGTGTTGCTCCGAAGAGACCCAGTACTTC. Full variable domain (remainder filled in from reference TRBV5-6 and TRBJ2-5): DAGVTQSPTHLIKTRGQQVTLRCSPKSGHDTVSWYQQALGQGPQFIFQYYEEEERQRGNFPDRFSGHQFPNYSSELNVNALLLGDSALYLCASSLCCSEETQYFGPGTRLLVL.

The chain combines TRBV2 with TRBJ2-1; possibly TRBD1 for D (7 bases). The CDR3 length is 12 residues. Germline CDR1 SNHLY, CDR2 FYNNEI. The V end was cut by 4 bases, the J end by 10 bases, with 11 bases between. The CDR3 loop reads CASSGRGREQFF. CDR3 bases: TGTGCCAGCAGTGGGAGGGGGCGAGAGCAGTTCTTC.

The chain is built from TRBV11-3 and TRBJ1-1; D possibly corresponds to TRBD1 (5 bases). The CDR3 consists of 15 residues. Germline CDR1 and CDR2: SGHNT and YENEEA. Trimming removed 7 bases from V and 3 bases from J, with 18 bases in between. CDR3 loop: CASTIQGVADTEAFF. The CDR3 DNA sequence: TGTGCCAGCACCATACAAGGGGTAGCGGACACTGAAGCTTTCTTT.

V and J are TRBV7-3 and TRBJ2-3; D ambiguous. The CDR3 runs to 15 residues. Germline CDR1 and CDR2: SGHTA and FQGTGA. V was trimmed by 0 bases and J by 5 bases, leaving 12 bases between them. CDR3 sequence: CASSLTEKERDTQYF. The CDR3 DNA reads as TGTGCCAGCAGCTTAACGGAGAAGGAACGAGATACGCAGTATTTT. The whole variable domain, remainder taken from reference TRBV7-3 and TRBJ2-3, is GAGVSQTPSNKVTEKGKYVELRCDPISGHTALYWYRQSLGQGPEFLIYFQGTGAADDSGLPNDRFFAVRPEGSVSTLKIQRTERGDSAVYLCASSLTEKERDTQYFGPGTRLTVL.

The gene calls are TRBV19 and TRBJ1-5; tentative D call: TRBD1 (6 bases). Trimming stripped 5 bases from V and 5 bases from J, with 19 bases between. Germline V gene data show CDR1 as LNHDA and CDR2 as SQIVND (reference sequence). CDR3 length: 16 residues. CDR3: CASSPGGGRRHQPQHF. In DNA, the CDR3 is TGTGCCAGTAGTCCTGGAGGGGGGCGGCGCCATCAGCCCCAGCATTTT.

The chain recombines TRBV7-8 with TRBJ1-1; D is ambiguous. The CDR3 sequence is 16 residues long. Germline CDR1 SGHVS, CDR2 FQNEAQ. V was trimmed by 0 bases and J by 0 bases, leaving 11 bases between them. CDR3 coding DNA: TGTGCCAGCAGCTTAGCGACCGAGAAGTTGAACACTGAAGCTTTCTTT. It is translated as CASSLATEKLNTEAFF.

V usage is TRBV9 and J usage is TRBJ2-7; 10 bases map to TRBD1. The CDR3 is 14 residues long. V shed 2 bases, J shed 6 bases, and the junction held 5 bases outside the gene matches. Germline V gene lookup returns CDR1 SGDLS and CDR2 YYNGEE. The CDR3 nucleotides read TGTGCCAGCAGCGTCTGGGACAGGGGCCTCGAGCAGTACTTC. Translation: CASSVWDRGLEQYF.

V usage is TRBV4-1 and J usage is TRBJ1-4; D remains unclear. V was pared by 0 bases and J by 10 bases, with 9 bases between. CDR3 length equals 13 residues. Germline V gene sequence: CDR1 MGHRA, CDR2 YSYEKL. The CDR3 region is CASSQDGERKLFF. The DNA for the CDR3 is TGCGCCAGCAGCCAAGATGGCGAGAGAAAACTGTTTTTT.

The gene calls are TRBV25-1 and TRBJ1-6, with 8 bases that match TRBD1. V lost 11 bases to trimming and J lost 7 bases; unmatched junction nucleotides: 16. The CDR3 runs to 16 residues. Looked up from germline, CDR1 is MGHDK and CDR2 is SYGVNS. CDR3 nucleotide sequence: TGTGCCCAGCAGGATCGGGACAGGTCTGAAAATTCACCCCTCCACTTT. This encodes CAQQDRDRSENSPLHF.

This chain joins TRBV30 and TRBJ1-4; 7 bases fit TRBD1. Germline-derived CDR1 and CDR2 are GTSNPN and SVGIG (reference sequence). This CDR3 comprises 13 residues. V shed 2 bases and J 14 bases; nucleotides not matched to a gene: 11. In nucleotides, the CDR3 is TGTGCCTGGAGTTCCCGGGACAGCAAAGGGCTGTTTTTT. Its translation: CAWSSRDSKGLFF.

This chain connects TRBV4-1 to TRBJ1-2; a weak D match, TRBD1 (5 bases). The CDR3 covers 16 residues. V lost 1 base to trimming and J lost 3 bases, with 15 bases between them. The germline gives CDR1 MGHRA, CDR2 YSYEKL. The CDR3 nucleotides are TGCGCCAGCAGCCAAGGCCCAGGGAATAGCGACTATGGCTACACCTTC. Translated, it gives CASSQGPGNSDYGYTF.

V and J are TRBV27 and TRBJ2-5; D possibly corresponds to TRBD2 (6 bases). CDR1 is MNHEY, CDR2 SMNVEV, per germline (reference sequence). CDR3 size: 15 residues. The ends were cut back, 0 bases at V and 9 bases at J, with 17 bases in the middle. The CDR3 protein is CASSLSREREDSQYF. CDR3 bases: TGTGCCAGCAGTTTATCAAGAGAGAGGGAGGACTCCCAGTACTTC.

The chain has TRBV5-5 and TRBJ2-7; D is possibly TRBD2 (5 bases). V lost 1 base and J 1 base, leaving 12 bases between the germline ends. Germline loops: CDR1 SGHKS, CDR2 YYEKEE (reference sequence). The CDR3 has 15 amino acids. For the CDR3, the DNA is TGTGCCAGCAGCTTGAAGTTGAGACTATCCTACGAGCAGTACTTC. Its protein is CASSLKLRLSYEQYF.

V gene TRBV27 combines with J gene TRBJ1-5; D gene ambiguous. Germline lookup yields CDR1 MNHEY and CDR2 SMNVEV (reference sequence). V lost 3 bases and J lost 0, with 0 bases in between. The CDR3 runs 12 residues. Here the CDR3 reads CASSFSNQPQHF. In DNA form, the CDR3 reads TGTGCCAGCAGTTTTAGCAATCAGCCCCAGCATTTT.

The chain links TRBV7-2 to TRBJ2-2; D might be TRBD2 (5 bases). The CDR3 runs to 16 residues. The V gene's germline CDR1 is SGHTA and CDR2 FQGNSA. V lost 3 bases, J lost 3 bases, and 14 bases lay in between. CDR3 sequence (DNA): TGTGCCAGCAGCTTTGGTCTAGGGAGTGACACCGGGGAGCTGTTTTTT. Translating it yields CASSFGLGSDTGELFF.

The V and J genes are TRBV5-1 and TRBJ2-3; a possible D gene is TRBD1 (5 bases). Looked up from germline, CDR1 is SGHRS and CDR2 is YFSETQ. The ends were cut back, 6 bases at V and 4 bases at J, with 12 bases in the middle. This CDR3 is built from 13 residues. The CDR3 DNA sequence: TGCGCCAGCAACTCGGCAGGGCCAGATACGCAGTATTTT. It specifies CASNSAGPDTQYF.